Listed below are T cell receptor beta chains from one sample, sequenced in a study of blood T cell repertoires in COVID-19. Sequencing was performed with immunoSEQ multiplex PCR; in TCRdb, only in-frame clones are kept and a portion is missing. The repertoire holds around 81,000 clones, 65% to 90% seen once, with roughly 43% in the top ten. Input material: peripheral blood. These receptors came from an elderly man with acute or convalescent COVID-19. The CDR3 runs from the conserved cysteine through the conserved F or W. Fields, in order: V gene, J gene, D gene, clone size, CDR3 protein, CDR3 DNA. A D gene is named only where the DNA matches it firmly. Clone sizes are given selectively: once, few, many, or a class where the clone is expanded.

V: TRBV28; J: TRBJ2-7; D: NA; size: NA; CDR3: CASTEAFYEQYF; DNA: TGTGCCAGCACTGAGGCTTTTTACGAGCAGTACTTC
V: TRBV18; J: TRBJ1-5; D: NA; size: NA; CDR3: CASSRGSSQPQHF; DNA: TGTGCCAGCTCACGAGGGAGTAGTCAGCCCCAGCATTTT
V: TRBV6-1; J: TRBJ1-1; D: TRBD1; size: NA; CDR3: CASSEYGKGAVTEAFF; DNA: TGTGCCAGCAGTGAATACGGGAAGGGGGCAGTAACTGAAGCTTTCTTT
V: TRBV20-1; J: TRBJ1-1; D: NA; size: NA; CDR3: CSAATATEAFF; DNA: TGCAGTGCCGCGACTGCCACTGAAGCTTTCTTT
V: TRBV5-1; J: TRBJ2-7; D: TRBD1; size: NA; CDR3: CASSRTGTSYEQYF; DNA: TGCGCCAGCAGCCGGACAGGGACCTCCTACGAGCAGTACTTC
V: TRBV24-1; J: TRBJ2-1; D: TRBD1; size: once; CDR3: CATSTGVGEQFF; DNA: TGTGCCACCAGTACAGGGGTAGGTGAGCAGTTCTTC
V: TRBV10-2; J: TRBJ2-5; D: TRBD2; size: NA; CDR3: CASIATSGSGETQYF; DNA: TGCGCCAGCATTGCGACTAGCGGGAGTGGAGAGACCCAGTACTTC
V: TRBV4-3; J: TRBJ2-6; D: TRBD1; size: NA; CDR3: CASSQDLWGQVPAGANVLTF; DNA: TGCGCCAGCAGCCAAGATCTGTGGGGACAGGTTCCGGCTGGGGCCAACGTCCTGACTTTC
V: TRBV9; J: TRBJ1-3; D: NA; size: NA; CDR3: CASRSSGNTIYF; DNA: TGTGCCAGCAGGAGTTCAGGAAACACCATATATTTT
V: TRBV14; J: TRBJ1-4; D: NA; size: once; CDR3: CASSPNFQEKLFF; DNA: TGTGCCAGCAGCCCAAATTTCCAGGAAAAACTGTTTTTT
V: TRBV5-1; J: TRBJ1-4; D: TRBD1; size: NA; CDR3: CASSWGQGGEKLFF; DNA: TGCGCCAGCAGCTGGGGACAGGGGGGTGAAAAACTGTTTTTT
V: TRBV4-1; J: TRBJ1-2; D: NA; size: once; CDR3: CASSQDRGGSYGYTF; DNA: TGCGCCAGCAGCCAAGATCGGGGGGGTAGCTATGGCTACACCTTC
V: TRBV29-1; J: TRBJ2-7; D: TRBD2; size: NA; CDR3: CSVLVAGGSYEQYF; DNA: TGCAGCGTCCTTGTGGCGGGGGGATCCTACGAGCAGTACTTC
V: TRBV5-6; J: TRBJ2-1; D: TRBD2; size: NA; CDR3: CASSLGLGAYNEQFF; DNA: TGTGCCAGCAGCCTGGGACTAGGTGCCTACAATGAGCAGTTCTTC
V: TRBV6-6; J: TRBJ2-2; D: NA; size: NA; CDR3: CASSYQTYPNGELFF; DNA: TGTGCCAGCAGTTACCAGACTTACCCTAACGGGGAGCTGTTTTTT
V: TRBV28; J: TRBJ2-2; D: TRBD1; size: NA; CDR3: CASSPHRDRGSNTGELFF; DNA: TGTGCCAGCAGTCCGCATCGGGACAGGGGATCGAACACCGGGGAGCTGTTTTTT
V: TRBV18; J: TRBJ1-3; D: TRBD1; size: NA; CDR3: CASSPTGDGNTIYF; DNA: TGTGCCAGCTCACCCACAGGGGATGGAAACACCATATATTTT
V: TRBV4-3; J: TRBJ1-1; D: NA; size: NA; CDR3: CASSQDWSGLGTEAFF; DNA: TGCGCCAGCAGCCAAGATTGGTCGGGGTTGGGCACTGAAGCTTTCTTT
V: TRBV5-1; J: TRBJ2-1; D: NA; size: NA; CDR3: CASSLDHLNEQFF; DNA: TGCGCCAGCAGCTTGGATCACCTAAATGAGCAGTTCTTC
V: TRBV19; J: TRBJ1-1; D: NA; size: NA; CDR3: CALMIPGGGLGNTEAFF; DNA: TGTGCCCTTATGATCCCGGGGGGGGGACTCGGGAACACTGAAGCTTTCTTT
V: TRBV4-1; J: TRBJ1-2; D: NA; size: NA; CDR3: CASSQDDRGNNYGYTF; DNA: TGCGCCAGCAGCCAAGATGATAGGGGGAATAACTATGGCTACACCTTC
V: TRBV12-3/TRBV12-4; J: TRBJ2-7; D: NA; size: NA; CDR3: CASSLVAYEQYF; DNA: TGTGCCAGCAGTTTAGTCGCCTACGAGCAGTACTTC
V: TRBV7-2; J: TRBJ2-1; D: NA; size: NA; CDR3: CASSLERLAYNEQFF; DNA: TGTGCCAGCAGCTTGGAGAGACTAGCCTACAATGAGCAGTTCTTC
V: TRBV18; J: TRBJ2-5; D: TRBD1; size: NA; CDR3: CASSSNPTGPRETQYF; DNA: TGTGCCAGCTCATCAAACCCGACAGGGCCTCGAGAGACCCAGTACTTC
V: TRBV5-1; J: TRBJ2-1; D: NA; size: NA; CDR3: CASSLAGSGNNEQFF; DNA: TGCGCCAGCAGCTTGGCCGGCAGCGGCAACAATGAGCAGTTCTTC
V: TRBV6-2/TRBV6-3; J: TRBJ1-2; D: NA; size: NA; CDR3: CASSRRETGSYGYTF; DNA: TGTGCCAGCAGTCGGCGCGAAACAGGCTCCTATGGCTACACCTTC
V: TRBV28; J: TRBJ1-4; D: NA; size: NA; CDR3: CASSLHGPGTNEKLFF; DNA: TGTGCCAGCAGTTTACACGGTCCAGGGACTAATGAAAAACTGTTTTTT
V: TRBV18; J: TRBJ1-5; D: NA; size: NA; CDR3: CASSPGGDQPQHF; DNA: TGTGCCAGCTCACCAGGGGGGGATCAGCCCCAGCATTTT
V: TRBV5-1; J: TRBJ2-7; D: TRBD1; size: NA; CDR3: CASSLDRGEQYF; DNA: TGCGCCAGCAGCCTGGACAGGGGCGAGCAGTACTTC
V: TRBV28; J: TRBJ2-3; D: TRBD1; size: NA; CDR3: CASSDLKAPGTGDSHTQYF; DNA: TGTGCCAGCAGTGACCTTAAGGCGCCCGGGACAGGGGATTCACATACGCAGTATTTT
V: TRBV7-3; J: TRBJ1-5; D: NA; size: NA; CDR3: CASSLSFQSGDQPQHF; DNA: TGTGCCAGCAGCTTAAGCTTTCAATCGGGGGATCAGCCCCAGCATTTT
V: TRBV4-3; J: TRBJ2-1; D: TRBD2; size: NA; CDR3: CASSQSPSGGYNEQFF; DNA: TGCGCCAGCAGCCAAAGCCCTAGCGGGGGCTACAATGAGCAGTTCTTC